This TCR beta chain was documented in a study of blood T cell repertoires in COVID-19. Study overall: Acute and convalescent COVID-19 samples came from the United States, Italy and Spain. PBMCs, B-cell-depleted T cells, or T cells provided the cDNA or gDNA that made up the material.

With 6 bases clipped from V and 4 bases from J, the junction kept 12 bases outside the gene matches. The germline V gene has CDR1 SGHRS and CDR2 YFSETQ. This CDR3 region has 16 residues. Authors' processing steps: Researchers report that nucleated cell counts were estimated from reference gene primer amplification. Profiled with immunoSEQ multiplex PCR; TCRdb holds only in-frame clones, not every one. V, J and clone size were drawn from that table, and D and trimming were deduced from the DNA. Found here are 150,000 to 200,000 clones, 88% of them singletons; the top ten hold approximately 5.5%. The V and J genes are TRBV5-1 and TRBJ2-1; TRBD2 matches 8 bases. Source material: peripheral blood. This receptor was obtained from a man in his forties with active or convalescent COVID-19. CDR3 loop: CASNYIAGLGYNEQFF. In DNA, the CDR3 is TGCGCCAGCAACTATATTGCGGGACTAGGGTACAATGAGCAGTTCTTC. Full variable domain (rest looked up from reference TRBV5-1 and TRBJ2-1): KAGVTQTPRYLIKTRGQQVTLSCSPISGHRSVSWYQQTPGQGLQFLFEYFSETQRNKGNFPGRFSGRQFSNSRSEMNVSTLELGDSALYLCASNYIAGLGYNEQFFGPGTRLTVL.